This section outlines one T cell receptor beta chain sequence together with its context. Its target is not known. Absent from the records is this donor's CMV serostatus. The sample comes from a study of cytomegalovirus exposure and HLA in healthy donors. Primers included in the PCR were 60 Vbeta and 13 Jbeta primers. Data came from immunoSEQ multiplex PCR; TCRdb stores just in-frame clones and leaves some out. The sample gives about 130,000 clones, 80% of which show up once; about 4.5% is in the top ten. CDR3 size: 16 residues. The J segment lost 4 bases and the V segment lost 7 bases, leaving 10 bases of the junction unmatched. The germline CDR1 and CDR2 sequences are LNHDA and SQIVND (reference sequence). Findings of the study overall: Later analysis identified several of the most significant clusters that appeared linked to common viral pathogens.

The TCR comes from a young man in good health. Source material: PBMCs. V gene TRBV19 combines with J gene TRBJ2-6; 7 bases agree with TRBD2. The CDR3 region has the DNA TGTGCCAGTACCCAACTCGCGGGGGTCGGGGCCAACGTCCTGACTTTC. Protein product: CASTQLAGVGANVLTF.